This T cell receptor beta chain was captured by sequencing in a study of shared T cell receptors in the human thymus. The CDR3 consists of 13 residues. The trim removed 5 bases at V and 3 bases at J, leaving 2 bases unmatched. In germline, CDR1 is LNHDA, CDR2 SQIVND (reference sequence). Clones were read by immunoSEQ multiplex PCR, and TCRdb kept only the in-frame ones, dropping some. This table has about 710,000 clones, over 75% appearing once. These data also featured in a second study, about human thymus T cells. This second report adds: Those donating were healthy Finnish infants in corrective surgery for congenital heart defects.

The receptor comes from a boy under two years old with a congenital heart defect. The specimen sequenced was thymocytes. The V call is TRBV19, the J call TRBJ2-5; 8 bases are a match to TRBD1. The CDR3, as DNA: TGTGCCAGTAGTTCGGACAGGGAAGAGACCCAGTACTTC. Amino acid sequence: CASSSDREETQYF. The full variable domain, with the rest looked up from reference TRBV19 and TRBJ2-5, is DGGITQSPKYLFRKEGQNVTLSCEQNLNHDAMYWYRQDPGQGLRLIYYSQIVNDFQKGDIAEGYSVSREKKESFPLTVTSAQKNPTAFYLCASSSDREETQYFGPGTRLLVL.